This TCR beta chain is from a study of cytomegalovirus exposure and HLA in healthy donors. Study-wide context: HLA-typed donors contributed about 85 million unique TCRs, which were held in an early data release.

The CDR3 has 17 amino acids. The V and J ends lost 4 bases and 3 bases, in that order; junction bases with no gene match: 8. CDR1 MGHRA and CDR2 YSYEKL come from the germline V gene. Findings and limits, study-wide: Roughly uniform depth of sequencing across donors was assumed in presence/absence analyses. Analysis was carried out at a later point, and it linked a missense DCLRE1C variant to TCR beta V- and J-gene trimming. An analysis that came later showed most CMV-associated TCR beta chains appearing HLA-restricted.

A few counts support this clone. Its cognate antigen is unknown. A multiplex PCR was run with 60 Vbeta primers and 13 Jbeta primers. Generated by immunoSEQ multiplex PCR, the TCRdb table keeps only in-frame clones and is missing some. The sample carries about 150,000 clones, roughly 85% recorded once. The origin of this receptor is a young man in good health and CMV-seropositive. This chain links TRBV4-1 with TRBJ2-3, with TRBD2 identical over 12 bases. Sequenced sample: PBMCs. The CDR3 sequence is CASSPIQTSGSTDTQYF. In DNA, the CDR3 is TGCGCCAGCAGCCCGATCCAGACTAGCGGGAGTACAGATACGCAGTATTTT.